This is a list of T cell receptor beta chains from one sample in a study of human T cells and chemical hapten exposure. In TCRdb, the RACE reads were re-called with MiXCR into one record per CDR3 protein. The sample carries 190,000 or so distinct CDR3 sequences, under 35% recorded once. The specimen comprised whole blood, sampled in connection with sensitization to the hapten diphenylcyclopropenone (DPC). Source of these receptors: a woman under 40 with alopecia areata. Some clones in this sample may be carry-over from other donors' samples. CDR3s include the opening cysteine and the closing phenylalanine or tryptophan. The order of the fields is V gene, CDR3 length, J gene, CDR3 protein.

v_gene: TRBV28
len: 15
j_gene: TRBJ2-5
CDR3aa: CASSLEFTGEETQYF

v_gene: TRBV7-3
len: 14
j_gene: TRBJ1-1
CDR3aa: CASSRNGGNTEAFF

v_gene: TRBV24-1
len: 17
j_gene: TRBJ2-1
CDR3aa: CATSDVGLAGGPNEQFF

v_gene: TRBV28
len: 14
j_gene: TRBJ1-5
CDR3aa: CASRQGGSNQPQHF

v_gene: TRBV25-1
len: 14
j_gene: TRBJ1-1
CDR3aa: CASRATGVGTEAFF

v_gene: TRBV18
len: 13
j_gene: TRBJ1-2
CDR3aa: CASSPDSSYGYTF

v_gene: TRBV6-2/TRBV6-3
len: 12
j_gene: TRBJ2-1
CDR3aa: CASSSQGAEQFF

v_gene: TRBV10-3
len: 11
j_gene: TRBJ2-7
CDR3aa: CATQGPSEQYF

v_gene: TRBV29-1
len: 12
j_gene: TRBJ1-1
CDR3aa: CSGDRGNTEAFF

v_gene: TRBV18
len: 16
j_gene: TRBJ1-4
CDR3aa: CASSYDARMGNEKLFF

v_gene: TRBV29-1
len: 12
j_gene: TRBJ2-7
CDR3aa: CSVGDRGYEQYF

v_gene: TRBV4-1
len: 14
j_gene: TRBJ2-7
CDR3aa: CASSQAWPRSEQYF

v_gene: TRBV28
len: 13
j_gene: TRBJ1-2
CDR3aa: CASSFGGAYGYTF

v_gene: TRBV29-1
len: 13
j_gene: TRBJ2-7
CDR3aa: CSVSLRQTGEQYF

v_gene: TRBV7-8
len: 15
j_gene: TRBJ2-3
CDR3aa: CASSLDRGSTDTQYF

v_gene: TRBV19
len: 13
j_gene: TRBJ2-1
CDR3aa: CASSISGFNEQFF

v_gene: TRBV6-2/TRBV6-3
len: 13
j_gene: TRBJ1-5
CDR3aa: CASREGHNSPQHF

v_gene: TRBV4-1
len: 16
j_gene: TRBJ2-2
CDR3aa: CASSQAFGTKTGELFF

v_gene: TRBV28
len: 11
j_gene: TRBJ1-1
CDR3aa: CASQEGTEAFF

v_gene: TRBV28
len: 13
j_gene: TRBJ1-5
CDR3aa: CASSAYSNQPQHF

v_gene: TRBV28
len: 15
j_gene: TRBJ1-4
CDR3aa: CASRPQGGANEKLFF

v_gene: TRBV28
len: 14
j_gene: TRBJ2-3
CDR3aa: CASNLGDSLRTQYF

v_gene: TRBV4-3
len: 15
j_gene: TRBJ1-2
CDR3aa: CASSQGFEGFYGYTF

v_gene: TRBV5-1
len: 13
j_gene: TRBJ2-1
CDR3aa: CASSRGSGNEQFF

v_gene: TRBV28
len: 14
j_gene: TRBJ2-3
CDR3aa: CASSYASRPDTQYF

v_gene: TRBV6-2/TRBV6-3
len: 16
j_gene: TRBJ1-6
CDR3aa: CASSYPKMGHLSPLHF

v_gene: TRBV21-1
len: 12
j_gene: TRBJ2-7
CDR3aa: CARPWGRRKQYF

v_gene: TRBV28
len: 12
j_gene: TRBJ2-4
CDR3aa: CASSSTRNIQYF

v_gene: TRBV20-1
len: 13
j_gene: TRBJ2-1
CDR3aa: CSAARGGIYEQFF

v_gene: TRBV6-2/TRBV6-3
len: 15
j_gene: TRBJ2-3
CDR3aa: CASSYSDREFDTQYF

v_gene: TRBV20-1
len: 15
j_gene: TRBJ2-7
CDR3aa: CSARDPGTLGNEQYF

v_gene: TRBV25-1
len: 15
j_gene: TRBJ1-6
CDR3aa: CASSESAVYNSPLHF

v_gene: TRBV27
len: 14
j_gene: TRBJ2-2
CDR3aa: CASSLRDQPGELFF

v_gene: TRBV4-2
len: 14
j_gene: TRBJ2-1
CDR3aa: CASSQDLHSGEQFF

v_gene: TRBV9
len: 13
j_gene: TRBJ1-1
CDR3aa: CASSEGPNTEAFF

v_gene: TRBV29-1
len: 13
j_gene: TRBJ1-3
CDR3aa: CSVGQSSGNTIYF

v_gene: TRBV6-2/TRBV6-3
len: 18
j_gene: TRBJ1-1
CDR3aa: CASRIFGTGGQRDSEAFF

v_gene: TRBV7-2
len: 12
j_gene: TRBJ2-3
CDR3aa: CASSPTSNTQYF

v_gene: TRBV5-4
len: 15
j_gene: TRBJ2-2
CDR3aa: CASSLGTEPTGELFF

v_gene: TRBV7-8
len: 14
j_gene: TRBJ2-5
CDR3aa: CAGKAGGPTETQYF